The 18 T cell receptor beta chains listed next were all sequenced from one sample in a study of blood T cells in healthy people across ages. A second roughly 6 to 11 cycle PCR used barcoded and J-beta primers. Each CDR3 protein gets one entry after TCRdb re-called the 5' RACE reads with MiXCR. The profile shows 650,000 to 950,000 distinct CDR3 sequences, under 55% of them singletons. The sequencing sample was made of blood. These receptors came from a man aged 55-75 years in good health.

In its sample, this clonotype was seen a few times. The chain couples TRBV18 to TRBJ2-1; weak D call: TRBD2 (5 bases). CDR1 and CDR2 (germline): KGHSH, LQKENI. CDR3 length: 17 amino acids. Trimming pared 6 bases from V and 3 bases from J, leaving 21 bases between. The CDR3 reads CASSLNREPRGYNEQFF. DNA of the CDR3: TGTGCCAGCTCCCTAAATCGAGAGCCCCGGGGCTACAATGAGCAGTTCTTC.

The chain couples TRBV7-6 to TRBJ2-1, with 7 bases that match TRBD2. The length of the CDR3 is 16 residues. Looked up from germline, CDR1 is SGHVS and CDR2 is FNYEAQ. V lost 6 bases and J lost 0; bases outside the gene matches: 8. In DNA, the CDR3 is TGTGCCAGCAGACAGAGCGGGGATAGCTCCTACAATGAGCAGTTCTTC. Its protein is CASRQSGDSSYNEQFF.

The count of this clonotype is one. This chain connects TRBV30 to TRBJ2-3; D is ambiguous. V was clipped by 0 bases and J by 2 bases, with 9 bases between them. Germline V gene data show CDR1 as GTSNPN and CDR2 as SVGIG (reference sequence). This CDR3 has 14 amino acids. CDR3 loop: CAWSVLGFTDTQYF. In DNA form, the CDR3 reads TGTGCCTGGAGTGTACTCGGCTTCACAGATACGCAGTATTTT.

This clonotype has a handful of counts. The J gene is TRBJ1-2, the V gene TRBV6-5; D remains unclear. Germline V gene data show CDR1 as MNHEY and CDR2 as SVGAGI. Trimming removed 6 bases at V and 6 bases at J, with 8 bases between. CDR3 length: 11 amino acids. CDR3 sequence reads: CASRSVDGYTF. The CDR3 DNA reads as TGTGCCAGCAGGTCGGTGGATGGCTACACCTTC.

The V gene is TRBV6-1, the J gene TRBJ2-5; tentative D call: TRBD1 (8 bases). The CDR3 contains 18 residues. Germline V gene data show CDR1 as MNHNS and CDR2 as SASEGT. The ends were cut back, 6 bases at V and 3 bases at J, with 26 bases in the middle. The CDR3 spells CASRGIDLQGGGKETQYF. The DNA for the CDR3 is TGTGCCAGCAGGGGAATTGATTTACAGGGGGGGGGTAAAGAGACCCAGTACTTC.

This clonotype was seen a few times. V usage is TRBV6-6 and J usage is TRBJ2-3, with a possible D match to TRBD2 (6 bases). The V and J ends lost 2 bases and 0 bases respectively, with 12 bases between them. The CDR3 length is 16 residues. Germline V gene lookup returns CDR1 MNHNY and CDR2 SVGAGI (reference sequence). The CDR3 here is CASSYPLGGSTDTQYF. Here the CDR3 DNA reads TGTGCCAGCAGTTACCCCCTCGGAGGGAGCACAGATACGCAGTATTTT.

This clonotype came up a few times. V is TRBV5-5 and J is TRBJ1-6; D remains unclear. The CDR3 has 15 amino acids. Germline V gene data show CDR1 as SGHKS and CDR2 as YYEKEE (reference sequence). V was shortened by 3 bases and J by 7 bases, with 14 bases between the two germline ends. The CDR3 coding sequence is TGTGCCAGCAGCTCCCAGCCGGTAGGGAATTCACCCCTCCACTTT. Translation gives CASSSQPVGNSPLHF. Full variable domain (outside the CDR3, taken from reference TRBV5-5 and TRBJ1-6): DAGVTQSPTHLIKTRGQQVTLRCSPISGHKSVSWYQQVLGQGPQFIFQYYEKEERGRGNFPDRFSARQFPNYSSELNVNALLLGDSALYLCASSSQPVGNSPLHFGNGTRLTVT.

This sequence joins TRBV4-3 and TRBJ1-1, with unresolved D. V lost 0 bases and J lost 0, with 26 bases in between. The germline CDR1 and CDR2 sequences are LGHNA and YSLEER. This CDR3 comprises 21 residues. The CDR3 protein is CASSQDSPQGKGDLLNTEAFF. In nucleotides, the CDR3 is TGCGCCAGCAGCCAAGATTCCCCTCAAGGTAAAGGCGATCTTTTGAACACTGAAGCTTTCTTT.

This clonotype was counted only a few times. The chain couples TRBV6-2 or TRBV6-3 to TRBJ2-7; the D gene is possibly TRBD2 (5 bases). The J call is uncertain, as TRBJ2-5 better fits the DNA end. The CDR3 sequence is 14 residues long. Germline V gene lookup returns CDR1 MNHEY and CDR2 SVGEGT. In nucleotides, the CDR3 is TGTGCCAGCAGTTACTCATCCCCGGGGGAGACCCAGTACTTC. Its translation is CASSYSSPGETQYF.

This clonotype has just a few counts. The chain couples TRBV4-3 to TRBJ2-3; 9 nucleotides agree with TRBD2. V was clipped by 4 bases and J by 2 bases; unmatched bases: 7. Germline CDR1 and CDR2: LGHNA and YSLEER. The CDR3 covers 16 residues. The CDR3 here is CASSLRLAVNTDTQYF. CDR3 nucleotide sequence: TGCGCCAGCAGCCTGAGACTAGCGGTAAACACAGATACGCAGTATTTT.

This chain connects TRBV25-1 to TRBJ2-1; the D gene is possibly TRBD2 (6 bases). The CDR3 runs to 11 residues. The germline V gene encodes CDR1 MGHDK and CDR2 SYGVNS. V lost 3 bases, J lost 9 bases, and 6 bases lay in between. CDR3 DNA: TGTGCCAGCAGTGAGGGGGGTGAGCAGTTCTTC. Residues: CASSEGGEQFF.

The V gene is TRBV4-3, the J gene TRBJ1-1; D unclear. CDR1 is LGHNA and CDR2 is YSLEER in the germline V gene. Deletions cut 2 bases from V and 1 base from J, with 14 bases between. The CDR3 covers 16 residues. The CDR3: CASSQLRIGTNTEAFF. CDR3 DNA: TGCGCCAGCAGCCAATTGAGAATTGGCACGAACACTGAAGCTTTCTTT.

This clonotype was found a few times. The chain couples TRBV29-1 to TRBJ1-2, with D maybe TRBD1 (6 bases). Trimming shortened V by 0 bases and J by 8 bases, and 22 bases separated the two germline ends. Germline V gives CDR1 SQVTM, CDR2 ANQGSEA. The CDR3 totals 16 residues. CDR3 DNA: TGCAGCGTTGAAGATACCTTACTGCTGGGGGCGCGAGGCTACACCTTC. It is translated as CSVEDTLLLGARGYTF.

The rearrangement uses TRBV7-8 and TRBJ1-5, with D possibly TRBD1 on 6 matching bases. There are 14 residues in the CDR3. Germline V gene data show CDR1 as SGHVS and CDR2 as FQNEAQ. V lost 5 bases and J 6 bases, leaving 14 bases between the germline ends. The CDR3 loop reads CASSQGGGRQPQHF. The CDR3 nucleotides are TGTGCCAGCAGCCAGGGAGGGGGGCGTCAGCCCCAGCATTTT.

This chain joins TRBV7-2 and TRBJ2-5; D might be TRBD1 or TRBD2, each matching 6 bases. Germline-derived CDR1 and CDR2 are SGHTA and FQGNSA. The germline V and J ends were trimmed by 2 bases and 11 bases, with 21 bases remaining between them. The CDR3 runs 15 residues. This CDR3 reads CASSLSLWGDNEQYF. CDR3 nucleotide sequence: TGTGCCAGCAGCTTAAGTCTCTGGGGGGACAATGAGCAGTACTTC.

The chain carries TRBV7-2 and TRBJ2-3; D remains ambiguous. Germline V gives CDR1 SGHTA, CDR2 FQGNSA. This CDR3 has 14 amino acids. V lost 0 bases to trimming and J lost 2 bases, with 6 bases between them. CDR3 residues: CASSLAANTDTQYF. The CDR3 bases are TGTGCCAGCAGCTTAGCCGCTAACACAGATACGCAGTATTTT.

The rearrangement joins TRBV12-3 or TRBV12-4 to TRBJ1-5; D is uncertain. V shed 0 bases and J shed 3 bases, with 3 bases lying between them. There are 13 residues in the CDR3. The CDR3 spells CASSLAYNQPQHF. The CDR3 region has the DNA TGTGCCAGCAGTTTAGCGTACAATCAGCCCCAGCATTTT.

The gene calls are TRBV19 and TRBJ2-6, with TRBD1 as a possible D gene (6 bases). The CDR3 has 14 amino acids. CDR1 is LNHDA, CDR2 SQIVND, per germline (reference sequence). V lost 8 bases and J 4 bases, leaving 12 bases between the germline ends. Here the CDR3 DNA reads TGTGCCAGTGGCATAGGGGGAGGGGCCAACGTCCTGACTTTC. Translation: CASGIGGGANVLTF.